What follows are 9 T cell receptor beta chains derived from one specimen sequenced in a study of T cell responses to AZD1222 COVID-19 vaccine. Clones were read by immunoSEQ multiplex PCR, and TCRdb kept only the in-frame ones, dropping some. The data show more than 15,000 clones, around 83% seen once. Material: peripheral blood, obtained 28 days after the second AZD1222 dose. These receptors were taken from an adult who received the AZD1222 COVID-19 vaccine.

The chain recombines TRBV9 with TRBJ2-7; D is uncertain. V was cut by 4 bases and J by 4 bases, with 12 bases left in between. Germline loops: CDR1 SGDLS, CDR2 YYNGEE. This CDR3 comprises 13 residues. CDR3 sequence (DNA): TGTGCCAGCAGCACTGGGGATTTTTACGAGCAGTACTTC. It encodes CASSTGDFYEQYF.

This chain uses TRBV9 with TRBJ2-2, with D possibly matching TRBD1 (5 bases). Per germline, CDR1 SGDLS and CDR2 YYNGEE. V was trimmed by 3 bases and J by 5 bases, leaving 11 bases between them. The CDR3 loop spans 14 amino acids. The CDR3 coding sequence is TGTGCCAGCAGCGGGGGATCAGGGACCGGGGAGCTGTTTTTT. Amino acids: CASSGGSGTGELFF.

This clone was counted only a few times. Relative to the germline gene, one junction end is altered; a read error may explain this. The chain joins TRBV10-3 to TRBJ2-7; D gene uncertain. CDR3 length: 16 amino acids. Germline assignment: CDR1 ENHRY and CDR2 SYGVKD. CDR3 coding DNA: TGTGCCATCACTGAGATGGGCGCGTCGACCTACTACGAGCAGTACTTC. Amino acids: CAITEMGASTYYEQYF.

V and J are TRBV7-2 and TRBJ1-2; weak D call: TRBD1 (5 bases). The CDR3 runs 16 residues. Germline V gives CDR1 SGHTA, CDR2 FQGNSA. The germline V and J ends were trimmed by 4 bases and 3 bases, with 18 bases remaining between them. The CDR3 DNA sequence: TGTGCCAGCAGCTCTTGGTTTCAGGGAGTTGACTATGGCTACACCTTC. The encoded protein is CASSSWFQGVDYGYTF. The full variable domain, rest sourced from reference TRBV7-2 and TRBJ1-2, is GAGVSQSPSNKVTEKGKDVELRCDPISGHTALYWYRQSLGQGLEFLIYFQGNSAPDKSGLPSDRFSAERTGGSVSTLTIQRTQQEDSAVYLCASSSWFQGVDYGYTFGSGTRLTVV.

The chain has TRBV7-9 and TRBJ2-2; D possibly corresponds to TRBD2 (6 bases). Germline values: CDR1 SEHNR, CDR2 FQNEAQ (reference sequence). V was pared by 3 bases and J by 8 bases, with 7 bases between. The CDR3 runs 12 residues. CDR3 sequence (DNA): TGTGCCAGCAGCTTTGGGACTGGGGAGCTGTTTTTT. The encoded protein is CASSFGTGELFF.

This sequence joins TRBV7-8 and TRBJ1-2; 12 nucleotides match TRBD1. Trimming removed 1 base from V and 3 bases from J; junction bases left unmatched: 3. CDR1 is SGHVS and CDR2 is FQNEAQ in the germline V gene. This CDR3 region has 16 residues. For the CDR3, the DNA is TGTGCCAGCAGCTTAGGAGGGACAGGGGGCTACTATGGCTACACCTTC. Translation gives CASSLGGTGGYYGYTF.

The rearrangement links TRBV7-8 to TRBJ2-1, with 8 bases that match TRBD2. CDR1 and CDR2 from the germline V gene are SGHVS and FQNEAQ. CDR3 length: 15 amino acids. The V segment lost 7 bases and the J segment 7 bases; nucleotides outside the gene matches: 12. CDR3 sequence (DNA): TGTGCCAGCACCCTCCGGGGACTAGGGGAAAATGAGCAGTTCTTC. Protein product: CASTLRGLGENEQFF.

The chain recombines TRBV11-2 with TRBJ1-5, with 7 bases lining up with TRBD1. The CDR3 runs to 15 residues. The V gene end was trimmed by 3 bases and the J gene end by 2 bases; junction bases not matched to a gene: 4. Germline CDR1 reads SGHAT; CDR2 reads FQNNGV. The CDR3 here is CASSLTGMGNQPQHF. Written as DNA, the CDR3 is TGTGCCAGCAGCTTGACAGGGATGGGCAATCAGCCCCAGCATTTT.

This clone was counted between two and nine times. The rearrangement links TRBV6-5 to TRBJ1-4; D gene uncertain. The germline gives CDR1 MNHEY, CDR2 SVGAGI. Deletions cut 4 bases from V and 6 bases from J, with 12 bases between. The CDR3 extends over 14 amino acids. CDR3 in DNA: TGTGCCAGCAGTTCCAGACCCGGTTATGAAAAACTGTTTTTT. This gives the protein CASSSRPGYEKLFF.